This T cell receptor (beta chain) is drawn from a study of blood T cell repertoires in COVID-19. Generated by immunoSEQ multiplex PCR, the TCRdb table keeps only in-frame clones and is missing some. Of hundreds of thousands of clones in the sample, roughly 86% were seen once. Per germline, CDR1 SEHNR and CDR2 FQNEAQ (reference sequence). V lost 5 bases and J lost 5, with 6 bases in between. The length of the CDR3 is 11 residues. The chain has TRBV7-9 and TRBJ1-2; no reliable D call. This receptor was obtained from a woman aged 25 to 39 with COVID-19, enrolled during active disease. Sequencing was performed on peripheral blood. The CDR3 nucleotides are TGTGCCAGCAGCCGTTCGTATGGCTACACCTTC. Amino acids: CASSRSYGYTF. Full variable domain (rest looked up from reference TRBV7-9 and TRBJ1-2): DTGVSQNPRHKITKRGQNVTFRCDPISEHNRLYWYRQTLGQGPEFLTYFQNEAQLEKSRLLSDRFSAERPKGSFSTLEIQRTEQGDSAMYLCASSRSYGYTFGSGTRLTVV.